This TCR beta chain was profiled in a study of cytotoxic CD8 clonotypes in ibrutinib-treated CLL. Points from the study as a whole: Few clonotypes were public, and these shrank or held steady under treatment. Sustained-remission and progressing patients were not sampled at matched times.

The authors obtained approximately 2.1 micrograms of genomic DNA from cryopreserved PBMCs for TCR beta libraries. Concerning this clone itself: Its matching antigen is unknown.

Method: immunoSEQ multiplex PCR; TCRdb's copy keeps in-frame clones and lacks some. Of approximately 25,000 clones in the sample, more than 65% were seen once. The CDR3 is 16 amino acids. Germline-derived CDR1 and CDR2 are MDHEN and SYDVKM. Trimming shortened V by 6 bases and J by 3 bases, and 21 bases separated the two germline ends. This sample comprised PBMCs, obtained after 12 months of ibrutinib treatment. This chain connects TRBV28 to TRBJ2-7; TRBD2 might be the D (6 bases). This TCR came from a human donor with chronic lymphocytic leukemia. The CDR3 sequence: CASRGSMDYPDYEQYF. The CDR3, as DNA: TGTGCCAGCAGAGGCTCCATGGACTATCCTGACTACGAGCAGTACTTC.